The rows below give T cell receptor beta chains drawn from one sample of a study of graft-versus-host responses after intestinal transplantation. Their antigen targets remain unknown. Sequenced by immunoSEQ multiplex PCR; TCRdb stores in-frame clones only, minus some. In the table there are 90,000 to 95,000 clones, around nine tenths of which are singletons. The sequencing used unstimulated CD8+ T cells sorted from spleen or lymph node cells, collected before intestinal transplant. These receptors were collected from a human donor who received an intestinal transplant. Each CDR3 is given with its conserved first and last residue. Not every row has a clone size; where given, it reads once, few, many or a size class.

TRBV27	TRBJ2-7	-	CASSFGTEAYEQYF
TRBV6-1	TRBJ2-3	-	CASSLTGSDTQYF
TRBV6-5	TRBJ2-1	-	CATGEGLADYNEQFF
TRBV7-9	TRBJ2-5	once	CASSRRYSGQRSETQYF
TRBV5-1	TRBJ2-7	-	CASSLVGHLYEQYF
TRBV5-5	TRBJ2-5	-	CASSLVGGGPIETQYF
TRBV9	TRBJ2-1	-	CASSLWTSPLEQFF
TRBV4-1	TRBJ2-5	-	CASSQEGAGETQYF
TRBV9	TRBJ2-7	-	CASGRTGTYEQYF
TRBV7-9	TRBJ2-1	-	CATSSGQGWTGRYNEQFF
TRBV7-9	TRBJ2-1	-	CASSTRGRTLSYNEQFF
TRBV6-6	TRBJ2-7	-	CASSSEGPPPPYEQYF
TRBV28	TRBJ2-1	-	CASSLSNLAGGINEQFF
TRBV5-6	TRBJ1-5	-	CASSLGETEGQPQHF
TRBV6-5	TRBJ1-4	-	CASSLGLANEKLFF
TRBV27	TRBJ2-7	-	CASSLIGNFSYEQYF
TRBV13	TRBJ2-1	-	CASSLWHRDNEQFF
TRBV11-1	TRBJ2-1	-	CASSPTSGKDNEQFF
TRBV5-1	TRBJ2-2	-	CASSVSGGPPFF
TRBV11-2	TRBJ2-5	-	CASSLGGGEQETQYF
TRBV5-6	TRBJ2-5	-	CASSLNSLQETQYF
TRBV4-1	TRBJ2-7	few	CASSQEGGQFSYEQYF
TRBV5-1	TRBJ1-2	-	CASSLEQHSRYGYTF
TRBV9	TRBJ2-4	-	CASSVAGGKNIQYF
TRBV28	TRBJ2-7	-	CASSLPLRGSWQGDEQYF
TRBV6-1	TRBJ1-2	few	CASSGEDRGRGYGYTF
TRBV5-7	TRBJ1-5	-	CASSLDRWLMVGNQPQHF
TRBV11-1	TRBJ2-3	-	CASSLASSGGTDTQYF
TRBV7-9	TRBJ2-7	-	CASSLFDRTYEQYF
TRBV6-1	TRBJ1-2	-	CASIGPMGRNYGYTF
TRBV7-9	TRBJ2-1	-	CASSLLGGPFYNEQFF
TRBV27	TRBJ2-1	-	CASSLMRTSNEQFF
TRBV5-6	TRBJ1-2	-	CASSSGTDYGYTF
TRBV11-2	TRBJ2-1	few	CASSLGHEQFF
TRBV11-2	TRBJ2-3	-	CASTHPLSGGDTQYF
TRBV2	TRBJ1-2	-	CASRDSQSNYGYTF
TRBV29-1	TRBJ1-1	once	CSVTPTGDEPFF
TRBV11-3	TRBJ2-7	-	CASSLVSESEQYF
TRBV5-1	TRBJ1-5	-	CASSQTGSDQPQHF
TRBV21-1	TRBJ1-2	-	CASSKGPGQGYGYTF
TRBV10-3	TRBJ2-7	few	CAISESDEQYF
TRBV6-1	TRBJ1-1	once	CASSPQQVGTEAFF
TRBV7-3	TRBJ2-7	-	CASSLYPGLHEQYF
TRBV2	TRBJ2-5	-	CASTRDWGETQYF
TRBV5-6	TRBJ2-7	-	CASSLVGGKSYEQYF
TRBV2	TRBJ1-5	-	CASSLQGRHQPQHF
TRBV9	TRBJ2-7	few	CASSVDDSGGLSDEQYF
TRBV7-7	TRBJ1-5	-	CASSHIPGGPQHF
TRBV30	TRBJ1-2	once	CAWSGYRYGYTF
TRBV6-6	TRBJ2-7	-	CASSGTAGTYEQYF
TRBV6-5	TRBJ1-2	-	CASSPESTRSYGYTF
TRBV7-3	TRBJ1-6	-	CASSLTGYNSPLHF